This passage covers 12 T cell receptor beta chains from one sample sequenced in a study of spatial heterogeneity in lung cancer. TCRdb re-called the 5' RACE reads through MiXCR, storing one row per CDR3 protein. The data show about 120,000 distinct CDR3 sequences, more than 9% seen once. Time point of the sample: blood at routine non-recurrence follow-up after resection. Tumor, nontumor lung or frozen PBMC supplied whole RNA that was sequenced unsorted. The starting material was PBMCs, obtained at follow-up. Receptors originate from a male donor with early-stage non-small cell lung cancer.

V and J are TRBV4-3 and TRBJ1-5; perhaps TRBD1 as D (5 bases). Germline V gives CDR1 LGHNA, CDR2 YSLEER. V was pared by 3 bases and J by 4 bases, with 13 bases between. The length of the CDR3 is 15 residues. This CDR3 is CASSQDTRGNQPQHF. The CDR3 coding sequence is TGCGCCAGCAGCCAGGACACCCGGGGGAATCAGCCCCAGCATTTT.

This clonotype was recorded many times. The chain uses TRBV6-1 and TRBJ2-7; the D gene is possibly TRBD1 (5 bases). With 1 base removed from V and 2 bases from J, the gap between germline ends came to 6 bases. There are 13 residues in the CDR3. Per the germline V gene, CDR1 is MNHNS and CDR2 is SASEGT. Written as DNA, the CDR3 is TGTGCCAGCAGTGAAGTGGGGCCCTACGAGCAGTACTTC. This gives the protein CASSEVGPYEQYF.

The rearrangement links TRBV5-1 to TRBJ2-2, with 11 nucleotides matching TRBD2. The length of the CDR3 is 16 residues. V was clipped by 3 bases and J by 5 bases; unmatched bases: 6. Per the germline V gene, CDR1 is SGHRS and CDR2 is YFSETQ. CDR3 in DNA: TGCGCCAGCAGCTGGGCCCCTAGCGGGGGGACCGGGGAGCTGTTTTTT. It is translated as CASSWAPSGGTGELFF.

This clonotype was picked up a small number of times. The V call is TRBV27, the J call TRBJ2-3; tentatively, D is TRBD2 (5 bases). Germline CDR1 is MNHEY and CDR2 is SMNVEV (reference sequence). V was cut by 6 bases and J by 9 bases, with 10 bases left in between. CDR3 length: 11 residues. CDR3 nucleotide sequence: TGTGCCAGCAGGAGGGCTAGCACGCAGTATTTT. This sequence encodes CASRRASTQYF.

This clonotype has just a few counts. V gene TRBV4-1 combines with J gene TRBJ1-2; D unclear. The germline gives CDR1 MGHRA, CDR2 YSYEKL. The CDR3 has 15 amino acids. V lost 0 bases and J lost 4, with 12 bases in between. The DNA of the CDR3 is TGCGCCAGCAGCCAAGATTTTGTGACCATCTATGGCTACACCTTC. It specifies CASSQDFVTIYGYTF.

The chain carries TRBV9 and TRBJ2-3; unclear D gene. V was shortened by 1 base and J by 4 bases, with 7 bases between the two germline ends. The CDR3 length is 13 residues. Per the germline V gene, CDR1 is SGDLS and CDR2 is YYNGEE. The CDR3 DNA follows: TGTGCCAGCAGCGTAAGTAGGGCAGATACGCAGTATTTT. This translates into CASSVSRADTQYF.

The gene calls are TRBV6-2 or TRBV6-3 and TRBJ2-5; unclear D gene. The germline gives CDR1 MNHEY, CDR2 SVGEGT. Deletions cut 2 bases from V and 10 bases from J, with 8 bases between. The CDR3 has 11 residues. For the CDR3, the DNA is TGTGCCAGCAGTTACAGGCGAGACCAGTACTTC. Translated, it gives CASSYRRDQYF.

In this sample, this clonotype turned up a few times. This rearrangement joins TRBV11-3 to TRBJ2-3; 8 bases are a match to TRBD1. The V and J ends lost 1 base and 1 base, in that order; junction bases with no gene match: 4. Germline V CDR1 and CDR2: SGHNT, YENEEA. This CDR3 spans 16 amino acids. The CDR3 DNA follows: TGTGCCAGCAGCTTAGGTCGGGACAGGCGCACAGATACGCAGTATTTT. Protein: CASSLGRDRRTDTQYF. The variable domain in full, completed from reference TRBV11-3 and TRBJ2-3, reads EAGVVQSPRYKIIEKKQPVAFWCNPISGHNTLYWYLQNLGQGPELLIRYENEEAVDDSQLPKDRFSAERLKGVDSTLKIQPAELGDSAVYLCASSLGRDRRTDTQYFGPGTRLTVL.

The rearrangement uses TRBV9 and TRBJ1-3; 7 nucleotides agree with TRBD1. V trimming: 4 bases; J trimming: 4 bases; junction bases outside the gene matches: 2. Germline-derived CDR1 and CDR2 are SGDLS and YYNGEE. This CDR3 spans 13 amino acids. CDR3: CASSSDRGNTIYF. The CDR3 DNA reads TGTGCCAGCAGCTCGGACAGGGGAAACACCATATATTTT.

This chain links TRBV7-9 with TRBJ1-1, with a weak D call TRBD1 (6 bases). This CDR3 spans 14 amino acids. Germline assignment: CDR1 SEHNR and CDR2 FQNEAQ (reference sequence). V gave up 0 bases and J gave up 7 bases, with 12 bases separating them. The CDR3 spells CASSLAGRGIEAFF. CDR3 bases: TGTGCCAGCAGCTTAGCGGGCAGGGGAATTGAAGCTTTCTTT.

This chain joins TRBV6-5 and TRBJ1-1, with D possibly being TRBD1 (5 bases). In germline, CDR1 is MNHEY, CDR2 SVGAGI. V lost 5 bases, J lost 1 base, and 11 bases lay in between. There are 14 residues in the CDR3. The CDR3: CASSPGRRNTEAFF. The CDR3 region has the DNA TGTGCCAGCAGTCCGGGACGGAGGAACACTGAAGCTTTCTTT.

The rearrangement uses TRBV15 and TRBJ1-3; no clear D. CDR1 LNHNV and CDR2 YYDKDF come from the germline V gene (reference sequence). This CDR3 is 14 amino acids long. V was shortened by 3 bases and J by 2 bases, with 8 bases between the two germline ends. The CDR3 DNA reads TGTGCCACCAGCAGTGGAACTCCTGGAAACACCATATATTTT. Translation: CATSSGTPGNTIYF.